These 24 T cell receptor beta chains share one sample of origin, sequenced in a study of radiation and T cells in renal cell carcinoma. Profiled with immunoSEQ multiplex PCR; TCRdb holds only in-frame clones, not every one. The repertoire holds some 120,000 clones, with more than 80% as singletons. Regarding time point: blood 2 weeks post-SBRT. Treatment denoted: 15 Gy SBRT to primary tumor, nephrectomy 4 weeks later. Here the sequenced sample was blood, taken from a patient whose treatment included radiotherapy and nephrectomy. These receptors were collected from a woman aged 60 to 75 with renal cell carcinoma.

CDR3 amino acids: CASSSGTQETQYF. CDR3 in DNA: TGTGCCAGCAGCTCCGGGACACAAGAGACCCAGTACTTC. The chain couples TRBV5-6 to TRBJ2-5, with D perhaps TRBD1 (6 bases). With 3 bases removed from V and 2 bases from J, the gap between germline ends came to 8 bases. Per germline, CDR1 SGHDT and CDR2 YYEEEE. This CDR3 is built from 13 residues.

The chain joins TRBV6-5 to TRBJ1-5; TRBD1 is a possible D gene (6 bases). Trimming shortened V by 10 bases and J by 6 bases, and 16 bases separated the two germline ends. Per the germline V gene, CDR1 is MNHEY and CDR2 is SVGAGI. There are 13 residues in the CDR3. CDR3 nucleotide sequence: TGTGCCACCCAAGAGGGGGAGCGTCAGCCCCAGCATTTT. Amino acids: CATQEGERQPQHF.

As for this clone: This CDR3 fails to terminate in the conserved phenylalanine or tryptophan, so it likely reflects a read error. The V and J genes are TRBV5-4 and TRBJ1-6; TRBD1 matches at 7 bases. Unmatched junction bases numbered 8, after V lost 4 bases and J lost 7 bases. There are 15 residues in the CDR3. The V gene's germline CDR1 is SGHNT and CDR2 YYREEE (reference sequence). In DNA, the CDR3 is TGTGCCAGCAGCCACCAGGGGGAGGTGAATTCACCCCTCCACCTT. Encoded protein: CASSHQGEVNSPLHL.

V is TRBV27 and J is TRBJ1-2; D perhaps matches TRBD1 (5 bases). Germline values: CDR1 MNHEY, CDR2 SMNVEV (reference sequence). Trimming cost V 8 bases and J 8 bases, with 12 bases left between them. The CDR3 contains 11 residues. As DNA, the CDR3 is TGTGCCAGCTTCAGGGAAGAAGGCTACACCTTC. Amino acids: CASFREEGYTF.

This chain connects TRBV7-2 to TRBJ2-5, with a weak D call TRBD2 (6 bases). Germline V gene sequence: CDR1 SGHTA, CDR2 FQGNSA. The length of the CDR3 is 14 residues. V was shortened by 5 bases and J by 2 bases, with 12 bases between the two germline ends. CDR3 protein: CASSAGPLQETQYF. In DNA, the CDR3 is TGTGCCAGCAGCGCGGGACCCTTACAAGAGACCCAGTACTTC.

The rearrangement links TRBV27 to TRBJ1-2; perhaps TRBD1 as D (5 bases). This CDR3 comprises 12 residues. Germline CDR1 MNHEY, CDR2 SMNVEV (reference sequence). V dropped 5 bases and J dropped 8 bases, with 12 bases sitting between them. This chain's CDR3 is CASSIWGQGYTF. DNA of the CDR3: TGTGCCAGCAGTATATGGGGCCAGGGCTACACCTTC.

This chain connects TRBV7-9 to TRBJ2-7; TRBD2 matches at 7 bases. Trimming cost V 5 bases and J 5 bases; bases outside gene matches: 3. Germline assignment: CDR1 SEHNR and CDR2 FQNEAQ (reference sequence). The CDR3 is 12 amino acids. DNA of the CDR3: TGTGCCAGCAGCCCCGCGGGGGACGAGCAGTACTTC. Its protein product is CASSPAGDEQYF.

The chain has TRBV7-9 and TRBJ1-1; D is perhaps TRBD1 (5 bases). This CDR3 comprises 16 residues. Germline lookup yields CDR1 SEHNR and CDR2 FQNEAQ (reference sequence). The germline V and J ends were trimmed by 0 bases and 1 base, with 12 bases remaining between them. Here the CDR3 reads CASSLAQGGGNTEAFF. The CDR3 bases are TGTGCCAGCAGCTTAGCTCAGGGCGGAGGGAACACTGAAGCTTTCTTT. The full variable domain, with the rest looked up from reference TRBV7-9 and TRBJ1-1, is DTGVSQNPRHKITKRGQNVTFRCDPISEHNRLYWYRQTLGQGPEFLTYFQNEAQLEKSRLLSDRFSAERPKGSFSTLEIQRTEQGDSAMYLCASSLAQGGGNTEAFFGQGTRLTVV.

CDR3 region: CASSLVAGAARNTQYF. As DNA, the CDR3 is TGTGCCAGCTCATTAGTAGCGGGAGCCGCACGAAATACGCAGTATTTT. This rearrangement joins TRBV9 to TRBJ2-3; 9 nucleotides agree with TRBD2. V shed 7 bases and J 7 bases; nucleotides not matched to a gene: 16. This CDR3 has 16 amino acids. Germline V gives CDR1 SGDLS, CDR2 YYNGEE.

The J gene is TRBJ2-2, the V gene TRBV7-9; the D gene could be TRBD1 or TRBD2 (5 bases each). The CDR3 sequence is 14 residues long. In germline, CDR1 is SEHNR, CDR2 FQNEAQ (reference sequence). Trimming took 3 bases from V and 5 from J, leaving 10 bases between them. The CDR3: CASSFLGGTGELFF. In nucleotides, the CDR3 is TGTGCCAGCAGCTTTCTTGGGGGAACCGGGGAGCTGTTTTTT.

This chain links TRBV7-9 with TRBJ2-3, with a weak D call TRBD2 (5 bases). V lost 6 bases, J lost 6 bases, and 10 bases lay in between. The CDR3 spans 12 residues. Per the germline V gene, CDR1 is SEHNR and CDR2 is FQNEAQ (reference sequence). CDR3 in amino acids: CASRLSDDTQYF. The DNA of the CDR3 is TGTGCCAGCAGACTTAGCGATGATACGCAGTATTTT.

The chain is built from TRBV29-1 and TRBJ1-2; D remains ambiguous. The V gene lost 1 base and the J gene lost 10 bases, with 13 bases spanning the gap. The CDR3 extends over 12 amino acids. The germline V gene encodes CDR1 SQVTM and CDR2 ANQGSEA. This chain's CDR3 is CSVEVQSFDYTF. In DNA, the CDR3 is TGCAGCGTTGAAGTACAGAGTTTCGACTACACCTTC.

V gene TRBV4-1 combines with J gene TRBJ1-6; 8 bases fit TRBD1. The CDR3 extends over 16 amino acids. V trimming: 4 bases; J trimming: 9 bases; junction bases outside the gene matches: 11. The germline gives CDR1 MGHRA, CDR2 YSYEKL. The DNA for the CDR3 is TGCGCCAGCAGCCCACCGACAGGGGTATTGGGTTCACCCCTCCACTTT. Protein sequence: CASSPPTGVLGSPLHF.

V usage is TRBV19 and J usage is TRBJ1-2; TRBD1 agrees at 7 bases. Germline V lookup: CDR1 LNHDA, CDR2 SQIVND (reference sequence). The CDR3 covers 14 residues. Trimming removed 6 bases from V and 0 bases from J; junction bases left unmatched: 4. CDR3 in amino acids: CASSPDRTNYGYTF. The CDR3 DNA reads TGTGCCAGTAGCCCGGACAGGACTAACTATGGCTACACCTTC.

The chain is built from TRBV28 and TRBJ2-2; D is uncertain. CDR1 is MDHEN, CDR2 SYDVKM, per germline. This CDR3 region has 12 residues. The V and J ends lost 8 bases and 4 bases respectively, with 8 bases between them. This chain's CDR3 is CASQTFTGELFF. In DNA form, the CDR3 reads TGTGCCAGCCAGACTTTCACCGGGGAGCTGTTTTTT.

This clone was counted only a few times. Written as DNA, the CDR3 is TGTGCCAGCAGGGGCGGACTAGCGGGAGTCAATGAGCAGTTCTTC. It is translated as CASRGGLAGVNEQFF. The chain links TRBV6-5 to TRBJ2-1; 13 nucleotides agree with TRBD2. The CDR3 extends over 15 amino acids. Germline CDR1 and CDR2: MNHEY and SVGAGI. The trim removed 6 bases at V and 6 bases at J, leaving 5 bases unmatched.

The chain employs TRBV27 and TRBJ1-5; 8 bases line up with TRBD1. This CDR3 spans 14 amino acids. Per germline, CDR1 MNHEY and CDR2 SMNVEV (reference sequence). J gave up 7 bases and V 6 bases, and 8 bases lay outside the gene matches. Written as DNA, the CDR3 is TGTGCCAGCAGGCCAGGACAGGGAGGACAGCCCCAGCATTTT. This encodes CASRPGQGGQPQHF.

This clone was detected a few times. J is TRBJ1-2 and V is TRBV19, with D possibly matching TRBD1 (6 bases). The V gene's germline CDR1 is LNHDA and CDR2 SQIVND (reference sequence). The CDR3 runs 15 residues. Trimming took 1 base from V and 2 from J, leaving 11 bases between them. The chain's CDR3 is CASSIANRANYGYTF. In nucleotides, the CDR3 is TGTGCCAGTAGTATAGCGAACAGGGCGAACTATGGCTACACCTTC.

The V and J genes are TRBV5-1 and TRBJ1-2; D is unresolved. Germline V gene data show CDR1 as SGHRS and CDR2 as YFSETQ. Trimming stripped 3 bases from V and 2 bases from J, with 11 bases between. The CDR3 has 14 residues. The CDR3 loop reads CASSSFVGNYGYTF. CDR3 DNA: TGCGCCAGCAGCTCGTTTGTGGGGAACTATGGCTACACCTTC.

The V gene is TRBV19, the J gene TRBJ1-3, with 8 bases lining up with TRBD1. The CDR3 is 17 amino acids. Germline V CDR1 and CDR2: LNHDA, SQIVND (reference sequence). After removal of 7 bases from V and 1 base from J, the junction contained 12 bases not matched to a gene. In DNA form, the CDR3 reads TGTGCCAGTACCAGGACAGGGAGCTACCCTTCTGGAAACACCATATATTTT. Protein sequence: CASTRTGSYPSGNTIYF.

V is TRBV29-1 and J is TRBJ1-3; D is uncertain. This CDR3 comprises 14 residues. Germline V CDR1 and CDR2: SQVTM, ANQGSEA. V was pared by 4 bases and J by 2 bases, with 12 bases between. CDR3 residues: CSVAHTEPGNTIYF. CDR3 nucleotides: TGCAGCGTTGCCCACACAGAACCTGGAAACACCATATATTTT.

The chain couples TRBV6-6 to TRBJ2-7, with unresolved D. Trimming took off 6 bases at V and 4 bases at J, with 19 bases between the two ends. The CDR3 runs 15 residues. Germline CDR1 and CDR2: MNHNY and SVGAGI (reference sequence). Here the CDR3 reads CASSRGPALGYEQYF. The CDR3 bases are TGTGCCAGCAGCCGAGGACCTGCACTCGGGTACGAGCAGTACTTC.

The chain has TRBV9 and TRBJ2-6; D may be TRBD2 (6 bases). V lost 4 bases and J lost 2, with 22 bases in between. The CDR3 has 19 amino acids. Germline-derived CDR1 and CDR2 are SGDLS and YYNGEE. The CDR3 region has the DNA TGTGCCAGCAGCCCCCCTCCGAGGCTAGGGACTCCTGGGGCCAACGTCCTGACTTTC. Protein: CASSPPPRLGTPGANVLTF. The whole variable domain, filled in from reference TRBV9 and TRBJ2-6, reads DSGVTQTPKHLITATGQRVTLRCSPRSGDLSVYWYQQSLDQGLQFLIQYYNGEERAKGNILERFSAQQFPDLHSELNLSSLELGDSALYFCASSPPPRLGTPGANVLTFGAGSRLTVL.

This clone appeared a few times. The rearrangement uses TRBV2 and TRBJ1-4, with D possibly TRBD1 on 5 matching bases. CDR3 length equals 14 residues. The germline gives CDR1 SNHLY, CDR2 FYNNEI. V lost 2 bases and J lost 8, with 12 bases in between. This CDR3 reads CASSESGRVEKLFF. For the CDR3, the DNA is TGTGCCAGCAGTGAATCAGGGCGGGTGGAAAAACTGTTTTTT.